This T cell receptor (beta chain) was profiled in a study of vaccination effects on CD4 cells after COVID-19. Expansion of antigen-specific CD4+ T cells with viral peptide pools was carried out by the ViraFEST assay before sequencing. The culture ran for roughly 10 days before CD4+ T cells were isolated. Either the BNT162b2 or mRNA-1273 vaccine was given to participants in two doses. Produced via immunoSEQ multiplex PCR; TCRdb's table is partial and in-frame only. This sample has under 85,000 clones, with roughly 80% found just once. Note on this clone: Its specificity is not known.

Study-wide points: By a late point after vaccination, infection- and vaccine-induced clones had shrunk markedly through clonal contraction.

This CDR3 has 17 residues. Unmatched junction bases numbered 9, after V lost 5 bases and J lost 0 bases. Per germline, CDR1 SEHNR and CDR2 FQNEAQ (reference sequence). The chain links TRBV7-9 to TRBJ2-1, with 8 positions matching TRBD2. This sample comprised CD4+ T cells from PBMCs cultured with HCoV-OC43 spike peptides, obtained after COVID-19 vaccination. As to subset: HCoV-OC43 spike overlapping peptide pool stimulation. The source of this sequence is a human donor who received a COVID-19 vaccine. In DNA, the CDR3 is TGTGCCAGCAGCCGACGATATAGCGGGAACTCCTACAATGAGCAGTTCTTC. It is translated as CASSRRYSGNSYNEQFF.